What follows describes a single T cell receptor (beta chain). Its antigen specificity is not known. No base-level quality is on record; no much larger clone is a single base apart. CDR1 and CDR2 are drawn from the germline V gene: MNHEY, SVGAGI. The CDR3 numbers 14 residues from cysteine through phenylalanine. Only CDR3 DNA remains: 42 bases, in frame from the first base. V lost 5 bases and J lost 8 bases; the stretch between them is 16 bases long. In the prospective study, participants were roughly 18 to 100 years old, resided in under 30 geographic areas of the United States, and were enrolled through a virtual design. Cohort assignment in the prospective study relied on participant-reported clinical history from a screening survey and a study questionnaire. Exposed participants were defined as having been in contact with someone with a PCR-confirmed or clinician-diagnosed COVID-19 case within 2 weeks of study entry. Mobile phlebotomists in the prospective study collected whole blood, serum and a nasopharyngeal or oropharyngeal swab from every participant. Over a roughly 2-month period, participants in the prospective study had the option of providing additional blood draws and questionnaires. Before DNA extraction, blood samples from the prospective study were shipped at room temperature or frozen.

This record belongs to a study of blood T cell repertoires in COVID-19 (dated by TCRdb to 2018 to 2021). Study-wide context: Samples from collaborators originated in the United States, Italy and Spain and spanned both the acute and convalescent phases of COVID-19. Where available, HLA class I and class II types were obtained from metadata supplied by the sample provider rather than from assay-based typing. The repertoires were released in a freely available public database intended as a resource for research on the immune response to SARS-CoV-2. Samples came from the ongoing ImmuneRACE study (first 160 participants) plus 1,254 subjects from 6 global collaborators. The material from the prospective study consisted of cDNA or gDNA derived from T cells, B-cell-depleted T cells, or PBMCs. A de-identified subject ID, COVID-19 status, age in years and sex were almost always included in the sample metadata. The dataset comprised deeply sampled blood TCRbeta repertoires from subjects exposed to, actively infected with, or recovered from COVID-19. On the study overall, not on this receptor specifically: How much clinical and demographic metadata was included differed by source and by participant, and the metadata was provided uncurated.

The immunoSEQ Assay, a bias-controlled multiplex PCR, was used to amplify TCRbeta CDR3 regions from genomic DNA. In the source study's methods: Within the assay, amplification of reference gene primers was used to estimate how many nucleated cells each sample contained. To quantify the absolute abundance of each unique TCRbeta CDR3 rearrangement, sequence reads were collapsed and filtered. For each sample, productive Simpson clonality was calculated as the square root of Simpson's diversity index over productive rearrangements. Sourced from immuneACCESS, this table was stored by TCRdb with only in-frame sequences that have V and J called. A share of the clones is absent; for the studies checked, an unresolved V gene accounts for under half, and the remainder has no known explanation. For V, J and clone size, that table is used; D and trimming come from the DNA. Present in this sample are over 250,000 clones, about four fifths of which were seen just once. Less than 5.5% of the sample is held by the ten biggest clonotypes.

Sequencing was performed on PBMCs or T cells enriched from blood (not recorded which). The source is a man in his forties who had been exposed to COVID-19. The sequence is built from TRBV6-5 and TRBJ2-1, and the D gene may be TRBD2, 6 bases matching. The DNA is as follows: TGTGCCAGCAGTCCGGCCCTAGCGTTGTATGAGCAGTTCTTC. It codes for CASSPALALYEQFF.